The subject of this entry is one T cell receptor beta chain. Its antigen is not known. This CDR3 region has 14 residues. Germline trimming cut 3 bases from V and 0 bases from J; bases unmatched to any gene: 4. Germline assignment: CDR1 DFQATT and CDR2 SNEGSKA (reference sequence). Diagnoses were established using clinical symptoms, serum thyroxine and TRAb, thyroid ultrasound and orbital computed tomography. This record belongs to a study of T cells in Graves' hyperthyroidism and ophthalmopathy. General study points: Blood held most thyroid clonotypes expanded above 0.001 frequency. Using 13 V-J features, a model discriminated ophthalmopathy from stable hyperthyroidism.

Amplified TCR beta CDR3 regions derived from RNA transcripts. The HTBI primer set served for first-round RT-PCR of the TCR CDR3. TCRdb re-called the multiplex PCR reads through MiXCR, storing one row per CDR3 protein. The sample includes around 600,000 distinct CDR3 sequences, approximately 42% of them seen just once. Sequencing was done on a sample of peripheral blood or thyroid tissue (not recorded which). The receptor's source is an adult man with Graves' disease, either hyperthyroidism or ophthalmopathy (not recorded which). This chain joins TRBV20-1 and TRBJ1-2, with 7 nucleotides matching TRBD1. The CDR3 region is CSARGTVANYGYTF. CDR3 DNA: TGCAGTGCTAGGGGGACAGTAGCTAACTATGGCTACACCTTC.